This T cell receptor (beta chain) is from a study of blood T cell repertoires in COVID-19. Clones were read by immunoSEQ multiplex PCR, and TCRdb kept only the in-frame ones, dropping some. The repertoire consists of about 120,000 clones, with roughly 90% occurring once and the leading ten covering roughly 8.1%. The ends were cut back, 6 bases at V and 5 bases at J, with 13 bases in the middle. The CDR3 extends over 14 amino acids. Germline lookup yields CDR1 LGHDT and CDR2 YNNKEL (reference sequence). This TCR was sampled from a woman in her 70s who had recovered from COVID-19. The rearrangement uses TRBV3-1 (or the pseudogene TRBV3-2) and TRBJ2-2; a weak D match, TRBD1 (5 bases). Sequenced input: peripheral blood. CDR3 amino acids: CASRGQLWTGELFF. The CDR3 coding sequence is TGTGCCAGCAGGGGGCAGCTGTGGACCGGGGAGCTGTTTTTT.